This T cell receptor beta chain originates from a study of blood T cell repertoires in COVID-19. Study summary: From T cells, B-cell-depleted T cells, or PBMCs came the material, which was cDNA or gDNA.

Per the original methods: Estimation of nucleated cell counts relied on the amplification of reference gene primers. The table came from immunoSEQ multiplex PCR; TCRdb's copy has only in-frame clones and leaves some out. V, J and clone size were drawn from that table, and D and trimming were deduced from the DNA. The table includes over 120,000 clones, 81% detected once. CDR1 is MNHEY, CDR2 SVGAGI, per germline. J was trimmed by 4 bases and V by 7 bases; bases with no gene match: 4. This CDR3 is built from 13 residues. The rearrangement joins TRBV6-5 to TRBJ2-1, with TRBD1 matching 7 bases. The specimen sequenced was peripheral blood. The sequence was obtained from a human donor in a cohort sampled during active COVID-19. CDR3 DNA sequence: TGTGCCAGCACGAAGGACAGGTACAATGAGCAGTTCTTC. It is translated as CASTKDRYNEQFF.